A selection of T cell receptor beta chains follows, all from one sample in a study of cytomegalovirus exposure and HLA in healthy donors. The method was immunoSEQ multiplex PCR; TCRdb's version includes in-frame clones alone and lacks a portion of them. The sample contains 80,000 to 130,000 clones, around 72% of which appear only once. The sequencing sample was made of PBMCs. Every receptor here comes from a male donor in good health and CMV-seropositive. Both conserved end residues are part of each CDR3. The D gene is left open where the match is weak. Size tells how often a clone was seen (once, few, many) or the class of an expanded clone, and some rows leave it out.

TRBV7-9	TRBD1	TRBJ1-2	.	TGTGCCAGCAGCCCCGGACAGGGGGCTTACTATGGCTACACCTTC	CASSPGQGAYYGYTF
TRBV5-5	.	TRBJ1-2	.	TGTGCCAGCGCGCTTAACCCCCTGGAGGGCTACACCTTC	CASALNPLEGYTF
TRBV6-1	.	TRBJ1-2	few	TGTGCCAGCGCCCCAGCGGGGGCGGGAGGCTACACCTTC	CASAPAGAGGYTF
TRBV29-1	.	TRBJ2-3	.	TGCAGCGGGGGGGGCACAGATACGCAGTATTTT	CSGGGTDTQYF
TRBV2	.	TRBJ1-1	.	TGTGCCAGCACTCGTGAGGGAGGTGAAGCTTTCTTT	CASTREGGEAFF
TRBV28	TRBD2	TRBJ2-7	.	TGTGCCAGCCTGTGGAGCGGGGGGGCCGGGTCGGACGAGCAGTACTTC	CASLWSGGAGSDEQYF
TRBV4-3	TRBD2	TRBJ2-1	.	TGCGCCAGCAGCCAAGGGACTAGCGGGGGCGATGAGCAGTTCTTC	CASSQGTSGGDEQFF
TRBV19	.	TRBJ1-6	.	TGTGCCAGTAGTTCACAGGGAGGGGAATCACCCCTCCACTTT	CASSSQGGESPLHF
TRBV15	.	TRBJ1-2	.	TGTGCCACCAGCGCGAGGGGGGGGGAAAACTATGGCTACACCTTC	CATSARGGENYGYTF
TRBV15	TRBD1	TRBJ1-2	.	TGTGCCACCAGCAGGGGGGACAGCTCCAACTATGGCTACACCTTC	CATSRGDSSNYGYTF
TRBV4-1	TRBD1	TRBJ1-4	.	TGCGCCAGCAGCCGGGACAGGGGGCTGGAAAAACTGTTTTTT	CASSRDRGLEKLFF
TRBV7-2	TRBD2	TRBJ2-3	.	TGTGCCAGCAGCGCACTAGCGGGGGAACATAGTACGCAGTATTTT	CASSALAGEHSTQYF
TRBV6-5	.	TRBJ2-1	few	TGTGCCAGCAGTTATTCCTATGAGCAGTTCTTC	CASSYSYEQFF
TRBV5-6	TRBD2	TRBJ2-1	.	TGTGCCAGCAGCTTGCCTAGCGGGCCCTACAATGAGCAGTTCTTC	CASSLPSGPYNEQFF
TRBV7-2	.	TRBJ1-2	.	TGTGCCAGCGGCGACAGCTGGTATGGCTACACCTTC	CASGDSWYGYTF
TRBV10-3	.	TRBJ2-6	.	TGTGCCATCAGTGTGGCCCCACAGGGCTCCAACGTCCTGACTTTC	CAISVAPQGSNVLTF
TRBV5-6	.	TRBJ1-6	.	TGTGCCAGCAGAAGACTAGGCTCACCCCTCCACTTT	CASRRLGSPLHF
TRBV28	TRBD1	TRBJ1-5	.	TGTGCCAGCAGTCTGACAGGGCGGCCCCAGCATTTT	CASSLTGRPQHF
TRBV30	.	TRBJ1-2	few	TGTGCCTGGAGCCCCAGGGGAGATCATGGCTACACCTTC	CAWSPRGDHGYTF
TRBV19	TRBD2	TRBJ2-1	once	TGTGCCAGTAGTATAGGGGGACTAGGGGGCTACAATGAGCAGTTCTTC	CASSIGGLGGYNEQFF
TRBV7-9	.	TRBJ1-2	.	TGTGCCAGCAGCACTTTACCGACAGTCAACTATGGCTACACCTTC	CASSTLPTVNYGYTF
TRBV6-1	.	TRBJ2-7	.	TGTGCCAGCAGTGAAGGCACACCTAGCTCCTACGAGCAGTACTTC	CASSEGTPSSYEQYF
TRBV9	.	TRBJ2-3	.	TGTGCCAGCAGCGTAGCAGGGGCAGCCAGCACAGATACGCAGTATTTT	CASSVAGAASTDTQYF
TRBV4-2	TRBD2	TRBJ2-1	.	TGTGCCAGCAGCGTCACGCCTCTAGCGGGGGGGCCAAGTGAGCAGTTCTTC	CASSVTPLAGGPSEQFF
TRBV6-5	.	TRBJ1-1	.	TGTGCCAGCAGTTCCCGGACTGAAGCTTTCTTT	CASSSRTEAFF
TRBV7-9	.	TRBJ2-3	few	TGTGCCAGCAGCTTGGGAGGGGGGGCATTCGAGACAGATACGCAGTATTTT	CASSLGGGAFETDTQYF
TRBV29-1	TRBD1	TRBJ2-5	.	TGCAGCGTCCGCCCCCGGGGACAGGGGCTGTACCAAGAGACCCAGTACTTC	CSVRPRGQGLYQETQYF
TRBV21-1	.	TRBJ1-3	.	TGTGCCAGCACCATGGGCTTGGACATAAGCTCTGGAAACACCATATATTTT	CASTMGLDISSGNTIYF
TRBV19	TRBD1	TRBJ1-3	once	TGTGCCAGTAGAACAGGGGGAGGAAACACCATATATTTT	CASRTGGGNTIYF
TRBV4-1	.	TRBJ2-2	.	TGCGCCAGCAGCCACTATCGGGGGGCGCCCGGGGAGCTGTTTTTT	CASSHYRGAPGELFF
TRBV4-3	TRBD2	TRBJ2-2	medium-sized	TGCGCCAGCAGCCAAGATCCTAGCGGGGGGGCCGGGGAGCTGTTTTTT	CASSQDPSGGAGELFF
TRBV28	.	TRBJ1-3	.	TGTGCCAGCAGTTTGTATGGGGGGGAAGGAAACACCATATATTTT	CASSLYGGEGNTIYF
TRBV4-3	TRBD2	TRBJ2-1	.	TGCGCCAGCAGCCAAGATCTTGGGACTACTCACAATGAGCAGTTCTTC	CASSQDLGTTHNEQFF
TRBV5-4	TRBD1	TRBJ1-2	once	TGTGCCAGCAGCCTGGGACAGGGGACTAACTATGGCTACACCTTC	CASSLGQGTNYGYTF
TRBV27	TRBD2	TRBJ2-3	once	TGTGCCAGCAGTTTTTTCCGGGGGGGGGAAACAGATACGCAGTATTTT	CASSFFRGGETDTQYF
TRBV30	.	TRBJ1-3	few	TGTGCCTGTTACGACAGATACTCTGGAAACACCATATATTTT	CACYDRYSGNTIYF
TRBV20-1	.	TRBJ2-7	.	TGCAGTGTTCGGCGGAGCTACGAGCAGTACTTC	CSVRRSYEQYF
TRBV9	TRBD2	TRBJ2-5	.	TGTGCCAGCAGCGTAGGCGGACTAGCCCAAGAGACCCAGTACTTC	CASSVGGLAQETQYF
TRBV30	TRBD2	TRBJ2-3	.	TGTGCCTGGAGTACGGGGGGGAGCACAGATACGCAGTATTTT	CAWSTGGSTDTQYF
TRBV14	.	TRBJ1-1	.	TGTGCCAGCAGCCAAGATCTAAGCACTGAAGCTTTCTTT	CASSQDLSTEAFF
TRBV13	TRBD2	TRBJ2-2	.	TGTGCCAGCAGCCTCGACTGGACTAGCGGGGGGTTGAACACCGGGGAGCTGTTTTTT	CASSLDWTSGGLNTGELFF
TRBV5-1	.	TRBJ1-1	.	TGCGCCAGCAGCTCGTTGGGAGGAAACACTGAAGCTTTCTTT	CASSSLGGNTEAFF
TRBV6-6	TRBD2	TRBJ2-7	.	TGTGCCAGCAGTCCGAGCCCTAGCGGGACCTACGAGCAGTACTTC	CASSPSPSGTYEQYF
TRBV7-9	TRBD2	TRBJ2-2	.	TGTGCCAGCACGCAAGGGAGGGGAAAAACCGGGGAGCTGTTTTTT	CASTQGRGKTGELFF
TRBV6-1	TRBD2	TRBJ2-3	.	TGTGCCAGCAGTGAGACTAGCGGGGGGTTTAGCACAGATACGCAGTATTTT	CASSETSGGFSTDTQYF
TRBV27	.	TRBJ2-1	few	TGTGCCAGCAGTTTATTGGGGCAGCGTCTCGATGGATTACGGAATGAGCAGTTCTTC	CASSLLGQRLDGLRNEQFF
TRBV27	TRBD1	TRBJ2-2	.	TGTGCCAGCAGTTTATGGGAAGGACAGGGAGGCACCGGGGAGCTGTTTTTT	CASSLWEGQGGTGELFF
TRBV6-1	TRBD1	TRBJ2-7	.	TGTGCCAGCAGTGAGGGACAGACCAGCTCCTACGAGCAGTACTTC	CASSEGQTSSYEQYF
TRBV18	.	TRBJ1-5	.	TGTGCCAGCTCCTCCTATGATCAGCCCCAGCATTTT	CASSSYDQPQHF